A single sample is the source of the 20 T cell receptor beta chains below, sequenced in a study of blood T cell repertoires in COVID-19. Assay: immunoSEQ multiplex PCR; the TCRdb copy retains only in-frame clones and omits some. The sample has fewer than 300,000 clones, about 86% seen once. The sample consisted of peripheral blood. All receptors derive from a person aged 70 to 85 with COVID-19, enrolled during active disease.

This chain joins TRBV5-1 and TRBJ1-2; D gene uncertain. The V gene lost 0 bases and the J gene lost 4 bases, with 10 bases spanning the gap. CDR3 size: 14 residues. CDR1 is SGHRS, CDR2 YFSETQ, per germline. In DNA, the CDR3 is TGCGCCAGCAGCTTGGATCAGGCGGGCTATGGCTACACCTTC. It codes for CASSLDQAGYGYTF. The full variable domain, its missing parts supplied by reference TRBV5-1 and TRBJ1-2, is KAGVTQTPRYLIKTRGQQVTLSCSPISGHRSVSWYQQTPGQGLQFLFEYFSETQRNKGNFPGRFSGRQFSNSRSEMNVSTLELGDSALYLCASSLDQAGYGYTFGSGTRLTVV.

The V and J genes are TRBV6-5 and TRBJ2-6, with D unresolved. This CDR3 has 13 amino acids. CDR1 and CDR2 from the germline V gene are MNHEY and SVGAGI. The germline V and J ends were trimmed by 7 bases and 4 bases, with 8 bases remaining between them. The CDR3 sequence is CASTFSGANVLTF. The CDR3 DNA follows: TGTGCCAGCACGTTTTCGGGGGCCAACGTCCTGACTTTC.

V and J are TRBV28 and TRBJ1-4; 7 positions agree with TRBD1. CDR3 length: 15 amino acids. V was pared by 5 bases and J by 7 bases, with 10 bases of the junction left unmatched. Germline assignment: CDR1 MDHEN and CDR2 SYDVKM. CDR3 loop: CASSKIQGQVEKLFF. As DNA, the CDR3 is TGTGCCAGCAGTAAGATACAGGGGCAGGTTGAAAAACTGTTTTTT.

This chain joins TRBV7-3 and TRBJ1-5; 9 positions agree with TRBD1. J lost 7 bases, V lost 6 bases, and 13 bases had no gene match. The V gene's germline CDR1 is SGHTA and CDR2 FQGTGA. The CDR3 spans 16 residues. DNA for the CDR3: TGTGCCAGCAGATCTCCTAAACAGGGGGCGCAGCAGCCCCAGCATTTT. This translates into CASRSPKQGAQQPQHF.

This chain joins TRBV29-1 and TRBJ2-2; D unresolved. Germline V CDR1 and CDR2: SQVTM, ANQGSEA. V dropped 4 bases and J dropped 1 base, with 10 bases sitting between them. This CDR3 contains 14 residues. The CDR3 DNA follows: TGCAGCGTTGGGGTTAGCTGGAACACCGGGGAGCTGTTTTTT. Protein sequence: CSVGVSWNTGELFF.

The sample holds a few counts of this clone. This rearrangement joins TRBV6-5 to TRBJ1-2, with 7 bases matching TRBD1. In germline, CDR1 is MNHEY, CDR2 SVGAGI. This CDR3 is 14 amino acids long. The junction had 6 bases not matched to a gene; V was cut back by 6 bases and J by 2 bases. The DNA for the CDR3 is TGTGCCAGCAGCCTTGGGACAGCCAACTATGGCTACACCTTC. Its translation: CASSLGTANYGYTF.

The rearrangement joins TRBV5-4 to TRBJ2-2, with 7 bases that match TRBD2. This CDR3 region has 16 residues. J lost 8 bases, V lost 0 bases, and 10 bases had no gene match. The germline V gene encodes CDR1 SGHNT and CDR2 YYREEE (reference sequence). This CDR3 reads CASSLDWLAARGELFF. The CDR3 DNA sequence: TGTGCCAGCAGCTTGGATTGGCTAGCGGCACGAGGGGAGCTGTTTTTT.

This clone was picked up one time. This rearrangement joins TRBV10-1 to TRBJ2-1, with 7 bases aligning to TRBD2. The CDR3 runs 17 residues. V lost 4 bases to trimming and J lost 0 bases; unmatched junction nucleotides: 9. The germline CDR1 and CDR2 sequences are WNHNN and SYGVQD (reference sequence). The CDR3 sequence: CASSAGLAESSYNEQFF. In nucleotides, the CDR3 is TGCGCCAGCAGTGCTGGGCTAGCGGAAAGCTCCTACAATGAGCAGTTCTTC.

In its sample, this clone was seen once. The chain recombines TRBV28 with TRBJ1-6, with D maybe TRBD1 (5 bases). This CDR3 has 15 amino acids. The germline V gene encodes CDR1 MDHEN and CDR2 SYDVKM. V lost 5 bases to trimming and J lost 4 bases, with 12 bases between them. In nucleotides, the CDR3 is TGTGCCAGCAGTAACCAAGGGGTTTATAATTCACCCCTCCACTTT. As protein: CASSNQGVYNSPLHF.

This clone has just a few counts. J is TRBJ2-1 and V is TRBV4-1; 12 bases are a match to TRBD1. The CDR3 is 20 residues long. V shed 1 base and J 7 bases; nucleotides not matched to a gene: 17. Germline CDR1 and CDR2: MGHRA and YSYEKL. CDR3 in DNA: TGCGCCAGCAGCCAAGGATTTCTGTGGGTCGGGACAGGGGGCAAGAATGAGCAGTTCTTC. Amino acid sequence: CASSQGFLWVGTGGKNEQFF.

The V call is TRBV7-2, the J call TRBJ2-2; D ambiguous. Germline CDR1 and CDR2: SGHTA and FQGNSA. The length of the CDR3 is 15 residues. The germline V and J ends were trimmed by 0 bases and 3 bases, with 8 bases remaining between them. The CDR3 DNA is TGTGCCAGCAGCTTAGCTAGCCAAGACACCGGGGAGCTGTTTTTT. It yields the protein CASSLASQDTGELFF.

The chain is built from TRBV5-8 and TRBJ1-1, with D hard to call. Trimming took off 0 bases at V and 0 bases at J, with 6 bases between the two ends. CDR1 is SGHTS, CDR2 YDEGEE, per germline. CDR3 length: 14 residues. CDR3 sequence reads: CASSLDQVNTEAFF. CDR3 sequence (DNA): TGTGCCAGCAGCTTGGATCAGGTGAACACTGAAGCTTTCTTT.

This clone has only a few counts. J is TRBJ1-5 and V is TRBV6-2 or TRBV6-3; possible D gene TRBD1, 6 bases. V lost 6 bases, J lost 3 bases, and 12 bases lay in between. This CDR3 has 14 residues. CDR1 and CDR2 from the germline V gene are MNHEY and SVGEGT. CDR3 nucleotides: TGTGCCAGCAGCACGGGACACACCAATCAGCCCCAGCATTTT. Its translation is CASSTGHTNQPQHF.

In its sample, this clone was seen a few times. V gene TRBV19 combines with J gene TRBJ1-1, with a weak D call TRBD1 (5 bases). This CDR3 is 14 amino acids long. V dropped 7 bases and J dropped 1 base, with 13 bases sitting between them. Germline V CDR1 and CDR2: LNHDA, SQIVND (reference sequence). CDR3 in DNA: TGTGCCAGTACCAGGGCCGTGAGGAACACTGAAGCTTTCTTT. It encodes CASTRAVRNTEAFF.

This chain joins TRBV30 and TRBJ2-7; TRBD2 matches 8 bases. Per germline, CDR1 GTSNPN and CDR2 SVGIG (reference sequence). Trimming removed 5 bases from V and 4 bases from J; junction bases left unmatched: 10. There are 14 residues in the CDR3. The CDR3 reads CAWQKLAGSYEQYF. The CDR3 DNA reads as TGTGCCTGGCAGAAATTAGCGGGATCGTACGAGCAGTACTTC.

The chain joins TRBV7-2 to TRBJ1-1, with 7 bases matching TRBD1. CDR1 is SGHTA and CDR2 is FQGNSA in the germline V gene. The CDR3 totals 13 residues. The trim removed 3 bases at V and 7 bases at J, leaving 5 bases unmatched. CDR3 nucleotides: TGTGCCAGCAGCTTTAGAACAGGGGTTGAAGCTTTCTTT. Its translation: CASSFRTGVEAFF.

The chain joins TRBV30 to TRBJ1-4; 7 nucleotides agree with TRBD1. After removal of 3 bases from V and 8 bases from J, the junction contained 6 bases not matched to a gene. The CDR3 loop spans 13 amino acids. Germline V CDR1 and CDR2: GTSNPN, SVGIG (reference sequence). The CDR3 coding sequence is TGTGCCTGGAGGGGGAAGGGGGCGGAAAAACTGTTTTTT. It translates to CAWRGKGAEKLFF. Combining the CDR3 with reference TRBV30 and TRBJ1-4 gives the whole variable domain SQTIHQWPATLVQPVGSPLSLECTVEGTSNPNLYWYRQAAGRGLQLLFYSVGIGQISSEVPQNLSASRPQDRQFILSSKKLLLSDSGFYLCAWRGKGAEKLFFGSGTQLSVL.

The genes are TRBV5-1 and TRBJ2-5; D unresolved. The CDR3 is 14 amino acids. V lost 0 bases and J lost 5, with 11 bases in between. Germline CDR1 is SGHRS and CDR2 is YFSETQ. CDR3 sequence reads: CASSLVPSEETQYF. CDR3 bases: TGCGCCAGCAGCTTGGTACCGTCCGAGGAGACCCAGTACTTC. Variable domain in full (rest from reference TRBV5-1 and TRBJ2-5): KAGVTQTPRYLIKTRGQQVTLSCSPISGHRSVSWYQQTPGQGLQFLFEYFSETQRNKGNFPGRFSGRQFSNSRSEMNVSTLELGDSALYLCASSLVPSEETQYFGPGTRLLVL.

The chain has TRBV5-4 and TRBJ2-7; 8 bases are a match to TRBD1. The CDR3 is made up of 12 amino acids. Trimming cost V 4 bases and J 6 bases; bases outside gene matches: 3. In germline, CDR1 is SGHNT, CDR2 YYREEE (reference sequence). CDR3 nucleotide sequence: TGTGCCAGCAGCCCTGACAGGGGCGAGCAGTACTTC. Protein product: CASSPDRGEQYF.

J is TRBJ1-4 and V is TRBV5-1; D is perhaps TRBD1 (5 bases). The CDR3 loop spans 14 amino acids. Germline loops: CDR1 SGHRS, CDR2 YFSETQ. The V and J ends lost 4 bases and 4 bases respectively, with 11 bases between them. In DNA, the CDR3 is TGCGCCAGCAGCCCCGGGGGACGTAATGAAAAACTGTTTTTT. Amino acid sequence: CASSPGGRNEKLFF.